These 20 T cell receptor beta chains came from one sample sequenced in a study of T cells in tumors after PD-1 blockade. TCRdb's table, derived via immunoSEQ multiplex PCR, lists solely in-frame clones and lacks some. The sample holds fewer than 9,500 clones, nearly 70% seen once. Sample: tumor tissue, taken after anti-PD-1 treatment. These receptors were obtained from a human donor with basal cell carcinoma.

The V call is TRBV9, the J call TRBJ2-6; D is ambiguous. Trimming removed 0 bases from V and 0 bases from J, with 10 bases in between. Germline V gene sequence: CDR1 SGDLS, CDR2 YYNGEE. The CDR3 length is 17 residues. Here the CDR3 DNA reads TGTGCCAGCAGCGTAGATCCCCGTGGCTCTGGGGCCAACGTCCTGACTTTC. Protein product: CASSVDPRGSGANVLTF.

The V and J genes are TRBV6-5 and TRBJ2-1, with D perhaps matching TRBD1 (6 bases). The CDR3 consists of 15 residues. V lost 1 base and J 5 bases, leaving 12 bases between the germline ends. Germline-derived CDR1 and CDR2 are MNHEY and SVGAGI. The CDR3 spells CASSYYRDGDNEQFF. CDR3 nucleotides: TGTGCCAGCAGTTACTACAGGGACGGGGACAATGAGCAGTTCTTC.

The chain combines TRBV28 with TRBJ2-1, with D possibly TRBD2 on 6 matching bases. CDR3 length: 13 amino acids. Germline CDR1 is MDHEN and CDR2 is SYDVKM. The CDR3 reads CAARRAFYNEQFF. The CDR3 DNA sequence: TGTGCAGCACGGAGGGCTTTCTACAATGAGCAGTTCTTC.

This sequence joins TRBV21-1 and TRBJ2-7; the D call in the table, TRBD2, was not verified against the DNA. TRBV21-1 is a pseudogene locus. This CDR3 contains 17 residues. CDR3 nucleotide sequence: TGTGCCAGCAGCTTCCGCGTGGGGGGGGCAAAGTTATACGAGCAGTACTTC. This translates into CASSFRVGGAKLYEQYF.

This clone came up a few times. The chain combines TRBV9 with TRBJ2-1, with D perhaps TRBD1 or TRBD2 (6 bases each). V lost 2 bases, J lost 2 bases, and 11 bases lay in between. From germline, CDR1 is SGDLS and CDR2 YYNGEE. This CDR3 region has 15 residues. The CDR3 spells CASSVSGAAYNEQFF. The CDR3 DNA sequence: TGTGCCAGCAGCGTTTCGGGGGCGGCCTACAATGAGCAGTTCTTC.

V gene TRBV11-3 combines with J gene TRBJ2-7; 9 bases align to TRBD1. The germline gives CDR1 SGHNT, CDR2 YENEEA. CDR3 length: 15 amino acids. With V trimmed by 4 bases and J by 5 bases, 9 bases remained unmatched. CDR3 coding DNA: TGTGCCAGCAGCTCCCGCCGGGACAGGGTAAACGAGCAGTACTTC. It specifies CASSSRRDRVNEQYF.

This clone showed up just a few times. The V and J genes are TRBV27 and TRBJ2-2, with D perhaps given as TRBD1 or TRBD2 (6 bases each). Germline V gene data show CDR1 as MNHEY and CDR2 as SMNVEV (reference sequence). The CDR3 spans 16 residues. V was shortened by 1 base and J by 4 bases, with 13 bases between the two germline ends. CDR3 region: CASSLLGGTTTGELFF. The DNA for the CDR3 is TGTGCCAGCAGTTTATTGGGCGGGACAACCACCGGGGAGCTGTTTTTT.

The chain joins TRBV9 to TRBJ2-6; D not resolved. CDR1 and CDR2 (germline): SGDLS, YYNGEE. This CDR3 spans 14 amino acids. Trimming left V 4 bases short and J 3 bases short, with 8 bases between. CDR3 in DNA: TGTGCCAGCAGCCCTCGAGGTGGGGCCAACGTCCTGACTTTC. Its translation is CASSPRGGANVLTF.

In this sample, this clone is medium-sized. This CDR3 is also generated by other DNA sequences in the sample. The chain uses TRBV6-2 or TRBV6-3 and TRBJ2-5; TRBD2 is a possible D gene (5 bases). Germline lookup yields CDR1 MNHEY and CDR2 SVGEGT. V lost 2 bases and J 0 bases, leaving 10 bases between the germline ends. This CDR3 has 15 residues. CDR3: CASSYLAENQETQYF. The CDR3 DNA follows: TGTGCCAGCAGTTACCTAGCAGAGAACCAAGAGACCCAGTACTTC.

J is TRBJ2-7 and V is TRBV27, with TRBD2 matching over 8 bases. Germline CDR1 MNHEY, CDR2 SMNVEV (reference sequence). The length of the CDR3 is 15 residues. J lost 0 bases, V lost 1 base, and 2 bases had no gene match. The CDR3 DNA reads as TGTGCCAGCAGTTTATATAGCGGGGCCTCCTACGAGCAGTACTTC. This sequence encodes CASSLYSGASYEQYF.

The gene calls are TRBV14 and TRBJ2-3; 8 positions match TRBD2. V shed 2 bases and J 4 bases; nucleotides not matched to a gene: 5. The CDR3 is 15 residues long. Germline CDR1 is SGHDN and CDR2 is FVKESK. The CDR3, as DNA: TGTGCCAGCAGCCAAAGACGGGGGGGTCCAGATACGCAGTATTTT. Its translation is CASSQRRGGPDTQYF.

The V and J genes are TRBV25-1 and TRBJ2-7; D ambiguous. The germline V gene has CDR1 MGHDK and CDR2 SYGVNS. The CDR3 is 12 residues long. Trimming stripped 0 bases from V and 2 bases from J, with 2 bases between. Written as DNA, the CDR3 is TGTGCCAGCAGTGAATATCCCTACGAGCAGTACTTC. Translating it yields CASSEYPYEQYF.

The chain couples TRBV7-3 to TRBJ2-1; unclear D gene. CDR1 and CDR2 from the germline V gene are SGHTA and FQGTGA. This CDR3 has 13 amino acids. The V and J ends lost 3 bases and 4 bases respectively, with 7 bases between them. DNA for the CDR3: TGTGCCAGCAGCTTTGGGCAGTACAATGAGCAGTTCTTC. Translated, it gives CASSFGQYNEQFF.

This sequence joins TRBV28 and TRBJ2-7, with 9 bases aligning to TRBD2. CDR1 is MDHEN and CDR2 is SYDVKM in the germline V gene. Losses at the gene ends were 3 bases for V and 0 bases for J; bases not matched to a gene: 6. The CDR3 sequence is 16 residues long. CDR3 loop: CASSFASGRNSYEQYF. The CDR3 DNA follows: TGTGCCAGCAGTTTTGCAAGCGGGAGGAACTCCTACGAGCAGTACTTC.

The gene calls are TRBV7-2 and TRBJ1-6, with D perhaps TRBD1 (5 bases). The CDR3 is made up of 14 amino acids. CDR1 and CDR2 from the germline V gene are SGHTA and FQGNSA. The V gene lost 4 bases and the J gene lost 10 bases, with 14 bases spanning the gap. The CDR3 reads CASSWGGGGSPLHF. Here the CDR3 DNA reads TGTGCCAGCAGCTGGGGCGGGGGAGGATCACCCCTCCACTTT.

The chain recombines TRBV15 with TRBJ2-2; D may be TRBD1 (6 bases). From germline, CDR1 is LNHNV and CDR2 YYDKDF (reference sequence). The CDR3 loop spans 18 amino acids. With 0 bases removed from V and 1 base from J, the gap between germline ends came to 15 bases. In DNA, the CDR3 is TGTGCCACCAGCAGAGATTGGGTGGACAGTGGGAACACCGGGGAGCTGTTTTTT. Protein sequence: CATSRDWVDSGNTGELFF. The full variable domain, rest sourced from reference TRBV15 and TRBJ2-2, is DAMVIQNPRYQVTQFGKPVTLSCSQTLNHNVMYWYQQKSSQAPKLLFHYYDKDFNNEADTPDNFQSRRPNTSFCFLDIRSPGLGDTAMYLCATSRDWVDSGNTGELFFGEGSRLTVL.

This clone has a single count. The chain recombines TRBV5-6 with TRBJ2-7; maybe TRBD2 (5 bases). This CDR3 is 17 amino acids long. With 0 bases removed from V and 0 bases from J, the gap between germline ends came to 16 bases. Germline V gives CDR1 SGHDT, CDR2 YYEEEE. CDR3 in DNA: TGTGCCAGCAGCTTGGGGCCAGGACTTGCCCACTCCTACGAGCAGTACTTC. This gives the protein CASSLGPGLAHSYEQYF.

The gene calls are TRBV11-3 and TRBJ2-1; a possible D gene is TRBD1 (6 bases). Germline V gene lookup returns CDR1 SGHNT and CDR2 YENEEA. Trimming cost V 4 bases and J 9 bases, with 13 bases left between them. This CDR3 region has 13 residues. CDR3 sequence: CASSSHRVGEQFF. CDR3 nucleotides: TGTGCCAGCAGCTCCCACAGGGTCGGTGAGCAGTTCTTC. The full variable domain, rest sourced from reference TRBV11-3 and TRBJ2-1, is EAGVVQSPRYKIIEKKQPVAFWCNPISGHNTLYWYLQNLGQGPELLIRYENEEAVDDSQLPKDRFSAERLKGVDSTLKIQPAELGDSAVYLCASSSHRVGEQFFGPGTRLTVL.

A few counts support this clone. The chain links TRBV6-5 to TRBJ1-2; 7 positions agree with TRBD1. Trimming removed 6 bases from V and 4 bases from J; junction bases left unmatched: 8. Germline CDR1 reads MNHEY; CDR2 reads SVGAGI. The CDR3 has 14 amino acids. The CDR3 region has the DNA TGTGCCAGCAGACCTGGACAGGAAAGCTATGGCTACACCTTC. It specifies CASRPGQESYGYTF.

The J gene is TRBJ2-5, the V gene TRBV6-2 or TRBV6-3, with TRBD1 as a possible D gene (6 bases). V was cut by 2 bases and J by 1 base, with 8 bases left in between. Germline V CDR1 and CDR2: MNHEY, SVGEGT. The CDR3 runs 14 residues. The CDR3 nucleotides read TGTGCCAGCAGTTACGGACAGTTCCAAGAGACCCAGTACTTC. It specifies CASSYGQFQETQYF.